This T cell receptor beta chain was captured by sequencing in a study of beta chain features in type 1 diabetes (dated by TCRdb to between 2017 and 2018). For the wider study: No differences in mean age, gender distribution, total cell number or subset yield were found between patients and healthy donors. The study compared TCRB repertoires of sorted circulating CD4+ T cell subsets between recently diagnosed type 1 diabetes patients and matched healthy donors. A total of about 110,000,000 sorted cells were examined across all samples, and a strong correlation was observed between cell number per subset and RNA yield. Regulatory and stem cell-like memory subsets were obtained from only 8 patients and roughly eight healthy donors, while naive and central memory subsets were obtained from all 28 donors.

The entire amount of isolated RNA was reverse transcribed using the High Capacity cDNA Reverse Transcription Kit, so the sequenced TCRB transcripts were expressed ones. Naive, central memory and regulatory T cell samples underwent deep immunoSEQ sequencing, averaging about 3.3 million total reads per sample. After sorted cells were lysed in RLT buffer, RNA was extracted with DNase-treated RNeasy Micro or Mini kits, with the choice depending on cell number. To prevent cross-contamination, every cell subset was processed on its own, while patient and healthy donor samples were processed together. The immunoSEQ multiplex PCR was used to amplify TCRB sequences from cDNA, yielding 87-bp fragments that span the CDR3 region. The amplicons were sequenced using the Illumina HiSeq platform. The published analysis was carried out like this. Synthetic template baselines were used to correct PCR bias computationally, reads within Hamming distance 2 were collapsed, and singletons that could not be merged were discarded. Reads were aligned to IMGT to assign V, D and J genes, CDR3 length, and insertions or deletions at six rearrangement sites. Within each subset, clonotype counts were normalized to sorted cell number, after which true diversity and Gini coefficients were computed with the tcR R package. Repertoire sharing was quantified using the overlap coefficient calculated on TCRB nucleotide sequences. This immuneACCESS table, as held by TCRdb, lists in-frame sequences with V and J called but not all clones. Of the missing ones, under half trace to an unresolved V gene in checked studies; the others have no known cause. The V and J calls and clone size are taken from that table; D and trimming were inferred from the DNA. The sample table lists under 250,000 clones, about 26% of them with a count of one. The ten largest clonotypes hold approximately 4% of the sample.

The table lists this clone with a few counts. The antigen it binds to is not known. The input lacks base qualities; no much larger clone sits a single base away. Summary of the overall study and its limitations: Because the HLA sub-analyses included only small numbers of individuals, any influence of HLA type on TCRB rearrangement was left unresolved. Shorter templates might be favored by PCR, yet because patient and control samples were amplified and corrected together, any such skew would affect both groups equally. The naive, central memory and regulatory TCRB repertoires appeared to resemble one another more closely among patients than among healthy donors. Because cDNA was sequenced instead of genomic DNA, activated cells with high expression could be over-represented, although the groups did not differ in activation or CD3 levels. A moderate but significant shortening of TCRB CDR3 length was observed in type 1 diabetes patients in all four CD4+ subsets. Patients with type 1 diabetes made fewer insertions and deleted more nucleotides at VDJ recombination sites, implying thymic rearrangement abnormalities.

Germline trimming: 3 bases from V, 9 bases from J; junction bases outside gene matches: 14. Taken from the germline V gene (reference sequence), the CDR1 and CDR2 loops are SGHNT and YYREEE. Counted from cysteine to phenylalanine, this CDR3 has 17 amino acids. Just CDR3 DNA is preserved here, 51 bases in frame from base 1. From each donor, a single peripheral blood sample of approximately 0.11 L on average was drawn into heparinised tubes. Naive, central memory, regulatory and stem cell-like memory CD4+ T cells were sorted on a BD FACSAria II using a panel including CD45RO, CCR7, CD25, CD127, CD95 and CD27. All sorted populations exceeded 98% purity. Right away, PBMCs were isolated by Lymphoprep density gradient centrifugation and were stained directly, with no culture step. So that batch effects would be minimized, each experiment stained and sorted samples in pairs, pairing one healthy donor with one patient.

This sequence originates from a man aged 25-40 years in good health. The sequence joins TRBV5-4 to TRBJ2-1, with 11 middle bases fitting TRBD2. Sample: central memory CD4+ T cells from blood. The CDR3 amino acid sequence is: CASSWPPSGGTSREQFF. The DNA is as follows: TGTGCCAGCAGCTGGCCCCCTAGCGGGGGGACCTCCCGTGAGCAGTTCTTC. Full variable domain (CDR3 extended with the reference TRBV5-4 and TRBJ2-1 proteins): ETGVTQSPTHLIKTRGQQVTLRCSSQSGHNTVSWYQQALGQGPQFIFQYYREEENGRGNFPPRFSGLQFPNYSSELNVNALELDDSALYLCASSWPPSGGTSREQFFGPGTRLTVL.